This TCR beta chain was identified during a study of cytomegalovirus exposure and HLA in healthy donors. In the PCR, 60 Vbeta and 13 Jbeta primers were used. The table came from immunoSEQ multiplex PCR; TCRdb's copy has only in-frame clones and leaves some out. The sample records about 180,000 clones, roughly 81% being singletons. Trimming took off 3 bases at V and 0 bases at J, with 9 bases between the two ends. This CDR3 spans 15 amino acids. Looked up from germline, CDR1 is MNHEY and CDR2 is SMNVEV (reference sequence). As for the donors, each was a healthy bone marrow donor. The sequence came from a woman younger than 35 in good health and CMV-seropositive. What was sequenced was PBMCs. The chain recombines TRBV27 with TRBJ2-1; D may be TRBD2 (5 bases). In nucleotides, the CDR3 is TGTGCCAGCAGTTTCTCGGGGAGCTCCTACAATGAGCAGTTCTTC. This translates into CASSFSGSSYNEQFF.